The clone carrying this T cell receptor (delta chain) counts as medium-sized. TCRdb re-called the RT-PCR reads via CATT. The data show a few thousand delta-chain clones, about 1.9% seen once. This sample is part of a study of gamma-delta T cells after stem cell transplantation. This TCR came from a human donor. It is not recorded whose cells these are; they may come from a transplant donor. Sequenced sample: gamma-delta T cells.

CDR3 amino acids: CALGELLRGDTEYTDKLIF. In DNA form, the CDR3 reads TGTGCTCTTGGGGAACTCCTACGAGGTGATACGGAGTACACCGATAAACTCATCTTT. V is TRDV1 and J is TRDJ1; a possible D gene is TRDD3 (6 bases). The V gene lost 0 bases and the J gene lost 0 bases, with 20 bases spanning the gap. This CDR3 contains 19 residues. Germline CDR1 reads TSWWSYY; CDR2 reads QGS.